This T cell receptor (beta chain) was identified during a study of CD8+CD57+ T cells in acquired aplastic anemia. Points from the study as a whole: The same twenty-nine CD8+ CDR3 sequences occurred in patients and in controls.

Turning to this clonotype: Its antigen is as yet unknown.

Looked up from germline, CDR1 is SGHTA and CDR2 is FQGNSA. V was trimmed by 1 base and J by 5 bases, leaving 4 bases between them. The length of the CDR3 is 12 residues. Patients selected for sequencing had displayed CD8+CD57+ cell expansion by flow cytometry. Blood was sampled before the patients had received any therapy. Genomic DNA served as template for TCR beta VDJ and CDR3 profiling. TCRdb itself ran the reads through MiXCR, one entry per CDR3 protein. The sample lists about 200,000 distinct CDR3 sequences; roughly 53% were seen once. Sequenced material: sorted CD4+, CD8+, or CD8+CD57+ T cells (not recorded which) from PBMCs. This TCR came from a human donor with aplastic anemia. This chain uses TRBV7-2 with TRBJ2-3; D unresolved. Here the CDR3 reads CASSLGVDTQYF. The CDR3 DNA is TGTGCCAGCAGCTTAGGAGTAGATACGCAGTATTTT. The full variable domain, in which reference TRBV7-2 and TRBJ2-3 provide the parts outside the CDR3, is GAGVSQSPSNKVTEKGKDVELRCDPISGHTALYWYRQSLGQGLEFLIYFQGNSAPDKSGLPSDRFSAERTGGSVSTLTIQRTQQEDSAVYLCASSLGVDTQYFGPGTRLTVL.